The next 7 T cell receptor beta chains were all read from a single sample in a study of blood T cell repertoires in COVID-19. Profiling relied on immunoSEQ multiplex PCR, and the TCRdb table lists in-frame clones only, not all of them. This table has about 230,000 clones, approximately 81% appearing once. The sequenced sample consisted of peripheral blood. The source is a man aged 40-49 years with acute or convalescent COVID-19.

The chain employs TRBV11-2 and TRBJ1-1; TRBD1 matches at 7 bases. V was pared by 5 bases and J by 1 base, with 7 bases of the junction left unmatched. CDR3 length equals 15 residues. Germline-derived CDR1 and CDR2 are SGHAT and FQNNGV. The CDR3 loop reads CASSPQGQKNTEAFF. The DNA for the CDR3 is TGTGCCAGCAGCCCCCAGGGACAGAAGAACACTGAAGCTTTCTTT. Using reference TRBV11-2 and TRBJ1-1 for the parts outside the CDR3, the full variable domain is EAGVAQSPRYKIIEKRQSVAFWCNPISGHATLYWYQQILGQGPKLLIQFQNNGVVDDSQLPKDRFSAERLKGVDSTLKIQPAKLEDSAVYLCASSPQGQKNTEAFFGQGTRLTVV.

This chain uses TRBV4-3 with TRBJ1-1; D unclear. The germline CDR1 and CDR2 sequences are LGHNA and YSLEER. The CDR3 consists of 15 residues. The ends were cut back, 0 bases at V and 4 bases at J, with 12 bases in the middle. Here the CDR3 reads CASSQDPRWSTEAFF. The CDR3 bases are TGCGCCAGCAGCCAAGACCCCCGATGGAGCACTGAAGCTTTCTTT.

This clone was picked up one time. This sequence joins TRBV19 and TRBJ2-5, with 8 bases aligning to TRBD1. Losses at the gene ends were 4 bases for V and 13 bases for J; bases not matched to a gene: 5. The germline gives CDR1 LNHDA, CDR2 SQIVND (reference sequence). The CDR3 is 11 residues long. CDR3 region: CASSSRGRGYF. In nucleotides, the CDR3 is TGTGCCAGTAGTAGCAGGGGGCGCGGGTACTTC.

The rearrangement uses TRBV11-2 and TRBJ2-5; TRBD1 aligns across 7 bases. The CDR3 contains 15 residues. J was trimmed by 3 bases and V by 3 bases; bases with no gene match: 7. Germline V gene sequence: CDR1 SGHAT, CDR2 FQNNGV. The CDR3 spells CASSLGQTTKETQYF. The CDR3 coding sequence is TGTGCCAGCAGCTTGGGACAGACAACGAAAGAGACCCAGTACTTC.

This chain uses TRBV2 with TRBJ1-4; D not resolved. The CDR3 has 16 amino acids. The germline V gene has CDR1 SNHLY and CDR2 FYNNEI. Trimming cost V 6 bases and J 7 bases, with 21 bases left between them. CDR3 in amino acids: CASSQNGPGSGEKLFF. CDR3 bases: TGTGCCAGCAGCCAAAACGGTCCGGGATCGGGTGAAAAACTGTTTTTT.

V gene TRBV19 combines with J gene TRBJ1-2; TRBD1 matches 11 bases. J was trimmed by 4 bases and V by 8 bases; bases with no gene match: 9. The CDR3 consists of 15 residues. Germline CDR1 reads LNHDA; CDR2 reads SQIVND (reference sequence). CDR3 residues: CASSRDRGVAYGYTF. CDR3 DNA: TGTGCCAGTTCCCGGGACAGGGGGGTGGCCTATGGCTACACCTTC.

The chain employs TRBV5-6 and TRBJ1-2; the D gene is possibly TRBD1 (6 bases). The CDR3 runs 15 residues. With 4 bases removed from V and 3 bases from J, the gap between germline ends came to 16 bases. Germline V gene data show CDR1 as SGHDT and CDR2 as YYEEEE. CDR3 loop: CASSRGTGSDYGYTF. In nucleotides, the CDR3 is TGTGCCAGCAGCCGGGGTACAGGGAGCGACTATGGCTACACCTTC.